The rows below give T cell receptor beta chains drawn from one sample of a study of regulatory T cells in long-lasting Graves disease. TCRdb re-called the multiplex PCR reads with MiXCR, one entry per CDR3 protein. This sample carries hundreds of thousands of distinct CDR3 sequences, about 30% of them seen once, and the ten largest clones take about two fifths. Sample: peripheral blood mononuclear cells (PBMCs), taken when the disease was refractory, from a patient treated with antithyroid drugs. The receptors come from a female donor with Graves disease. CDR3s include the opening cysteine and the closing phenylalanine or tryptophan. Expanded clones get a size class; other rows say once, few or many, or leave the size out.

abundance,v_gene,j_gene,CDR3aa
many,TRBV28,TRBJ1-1,CASIHNTEAFF
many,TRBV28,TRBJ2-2,CASRRVAGGTGELFF
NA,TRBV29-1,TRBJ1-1,CSVEYAENTEAFF
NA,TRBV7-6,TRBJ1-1,CASSYQQATKAFF
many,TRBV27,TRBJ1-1,CASSHRTGNTEAFF
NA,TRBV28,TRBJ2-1,CASSPAASSYNEQFF
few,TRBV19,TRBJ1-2,CASSMTGAVGYTF
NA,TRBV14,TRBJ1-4,CASSHLSGGSTNEKLFF
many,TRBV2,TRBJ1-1,CASSERGGPPNSLGAFF
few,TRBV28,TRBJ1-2,CASSADTLFGYAF
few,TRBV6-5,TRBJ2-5,CASSSPGQGKETQYF
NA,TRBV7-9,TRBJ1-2,CASSRRDRVRGYTF
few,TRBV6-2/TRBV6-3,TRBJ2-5,CASSSTGTQETQYF
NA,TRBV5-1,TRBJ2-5,CASGQEETQYF
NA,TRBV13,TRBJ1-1,CASSFSTGGYTEAFF
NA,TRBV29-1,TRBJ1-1,CSGGQGDPEAFF
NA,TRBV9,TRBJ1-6,CASSAGGLNSPLHF
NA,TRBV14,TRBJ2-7,CASSTFLGYRHEQYF
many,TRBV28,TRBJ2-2,CASSLPRRIENTGELFF
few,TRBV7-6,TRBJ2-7,CASSPAASVEQYF
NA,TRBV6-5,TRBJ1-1,CASSYSGGAMNTEAFF
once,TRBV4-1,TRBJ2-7,CASSQLGLAGADWEQYF
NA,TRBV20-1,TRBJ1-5,CSATGQGEEPQHF
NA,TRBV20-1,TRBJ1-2,CSAPDDNYGYTF
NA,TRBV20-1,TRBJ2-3,CSARDGTAIPDTQYF
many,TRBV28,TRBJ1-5,CASSLGHSNQPQHF
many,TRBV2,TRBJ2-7,CASRSQRLAYEQYF
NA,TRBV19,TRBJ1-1,CASRTGANHWNTEAFF
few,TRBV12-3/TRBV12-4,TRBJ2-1,CASSLAGRVHEQFF
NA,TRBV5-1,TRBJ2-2,CASSSPRDPGELFF
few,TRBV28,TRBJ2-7,CASSPPEGGTYEQYF
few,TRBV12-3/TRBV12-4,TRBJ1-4,CASRPTGRGEKLFF
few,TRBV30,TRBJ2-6,CAWSEGSYGANVLTF
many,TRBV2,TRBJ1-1,CASSVTLRTVNTEAFF
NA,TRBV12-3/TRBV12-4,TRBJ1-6,CASSSGLRNSPLHF
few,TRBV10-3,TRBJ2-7,CAISETSGRGEQYF
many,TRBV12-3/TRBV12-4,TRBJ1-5,CASSLRTVGNQPQHF
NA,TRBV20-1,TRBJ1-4,CSAAGGREKLFF
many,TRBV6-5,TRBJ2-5,CASSYGPGETQYF
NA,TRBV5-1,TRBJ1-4,CASSFSGTTNEKLFF
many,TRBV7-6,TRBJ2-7,CASSSPGQGTYEQYF